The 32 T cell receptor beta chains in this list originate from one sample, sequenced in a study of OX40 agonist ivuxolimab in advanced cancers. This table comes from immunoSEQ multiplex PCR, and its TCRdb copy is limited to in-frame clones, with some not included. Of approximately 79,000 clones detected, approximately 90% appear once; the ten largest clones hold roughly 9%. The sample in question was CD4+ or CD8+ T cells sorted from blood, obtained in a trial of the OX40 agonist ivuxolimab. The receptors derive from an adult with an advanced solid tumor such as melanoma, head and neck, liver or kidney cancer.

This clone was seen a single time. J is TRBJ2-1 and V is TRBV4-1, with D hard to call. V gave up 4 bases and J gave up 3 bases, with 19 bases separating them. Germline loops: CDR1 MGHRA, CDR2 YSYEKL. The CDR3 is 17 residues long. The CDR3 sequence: CASSPELDQLHYNEQFF. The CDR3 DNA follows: TGCGCCAGCAGCCCAGAACTTGACCAACTCCACTACAATGAGCAGTTCTTC.

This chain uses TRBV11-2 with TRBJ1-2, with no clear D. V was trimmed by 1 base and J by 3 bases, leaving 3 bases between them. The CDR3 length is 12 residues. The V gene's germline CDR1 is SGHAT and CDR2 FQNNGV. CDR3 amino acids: CASSLAHYGYTF. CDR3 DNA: TGTGCCAGCAGCTTAGCCCACTATGGCTACACCTTC.

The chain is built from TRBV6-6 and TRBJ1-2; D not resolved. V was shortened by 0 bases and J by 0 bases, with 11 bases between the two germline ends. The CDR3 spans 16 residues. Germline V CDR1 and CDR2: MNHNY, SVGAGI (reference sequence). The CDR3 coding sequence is TGTGCCAGCAGTTACTCGGAGGAAATCCCTAACTATGGCTACACCTTC. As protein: CASSYSEEIPNYGYTF.

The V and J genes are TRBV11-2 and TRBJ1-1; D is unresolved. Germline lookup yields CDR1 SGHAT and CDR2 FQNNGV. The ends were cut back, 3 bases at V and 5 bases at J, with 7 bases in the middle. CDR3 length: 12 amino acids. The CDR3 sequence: CASSLAGTEAFF. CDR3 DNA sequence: TGTGCCAGCAGCTTGGCGGGAACTGAAGCTTTCTTT.

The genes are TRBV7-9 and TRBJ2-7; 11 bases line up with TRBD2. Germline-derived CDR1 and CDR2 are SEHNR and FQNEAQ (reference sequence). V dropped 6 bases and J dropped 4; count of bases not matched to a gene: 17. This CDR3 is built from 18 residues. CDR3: CASRPGETSGATAYEQYF. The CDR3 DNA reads TGTGCCAGCAGACCAGGCGAGACTAGCGGGGCCACGGCGTACGAGCAGTACTTC.

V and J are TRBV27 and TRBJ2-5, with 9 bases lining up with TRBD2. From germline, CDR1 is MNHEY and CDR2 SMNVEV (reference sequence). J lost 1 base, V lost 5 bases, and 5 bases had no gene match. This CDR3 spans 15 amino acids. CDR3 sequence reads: CASSRSTSGQETQYF. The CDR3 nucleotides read TGTGCCAGCAGTCGCTCGACTAGCGGCCAAGAGACCCAGTACTTC.

CDR3 protein: CASGLVWDQYF. The DNA for the CDR3 is TGTGCTAGTGGTTTGGTATGGGACCAGTACTTC. The V and J genes are TRBV12-5 and TRBJ2-5; D unclear. This CDR3 is 11 amino acids long. Germline CDR1 LGHNT, CDR2 FRNRAP. The V and J ends lost 0 bases and 10 bases respectively, with 6 bases between them.

The CDR3 nucleotides read TGTGCCAGCAGTGAAGCGGGCTTCCTCGGACAGGGTAATAGGTACTTC. Protein: CASSEAGFLGQGNRYF. V usage is TRBV2 and J usage is TRBJ2-7; 8 nucleotides match TRBD1. V lost 0 bases and J lost 12; bases outside the gene matches: 16. CDR3 length: 16 amino acids. Germline CDR1 reads SNHLY; CDR2 reads FYNNEI.

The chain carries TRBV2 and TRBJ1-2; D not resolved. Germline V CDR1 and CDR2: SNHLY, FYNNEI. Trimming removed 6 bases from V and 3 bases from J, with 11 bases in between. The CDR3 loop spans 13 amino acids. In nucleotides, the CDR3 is TGTGCCAGCAGGAGGTACGAGGACTATGGCTACACCTTC. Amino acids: CASRRYEDYGYTF.

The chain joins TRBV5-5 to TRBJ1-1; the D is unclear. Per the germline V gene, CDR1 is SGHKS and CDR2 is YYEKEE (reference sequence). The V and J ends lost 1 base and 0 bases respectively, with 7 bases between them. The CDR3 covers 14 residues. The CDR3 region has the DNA TGTGCCAGCAGCTTGTTCCGGATGAACACTGAAGCTTTCTTT. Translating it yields CASSLFRMNTEAFF.

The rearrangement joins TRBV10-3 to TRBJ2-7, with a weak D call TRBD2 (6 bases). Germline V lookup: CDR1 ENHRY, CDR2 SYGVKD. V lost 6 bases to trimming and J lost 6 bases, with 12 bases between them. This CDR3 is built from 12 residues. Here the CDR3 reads CAISGDSVEQYF. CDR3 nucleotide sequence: TGTGCCATCAGCGGGGACTCGGTCGAGCAGTACTTC.

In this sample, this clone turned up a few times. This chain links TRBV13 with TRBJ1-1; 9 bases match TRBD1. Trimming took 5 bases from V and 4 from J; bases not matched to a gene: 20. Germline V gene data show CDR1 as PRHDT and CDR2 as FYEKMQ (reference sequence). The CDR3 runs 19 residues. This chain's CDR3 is CASSTTGTGIRYVGTEAFF. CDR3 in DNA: TGTGCCAGCAGCACAACCGGGACAGGGATAAGGTATGTGGGCACTGAAGCTTTCTTT.

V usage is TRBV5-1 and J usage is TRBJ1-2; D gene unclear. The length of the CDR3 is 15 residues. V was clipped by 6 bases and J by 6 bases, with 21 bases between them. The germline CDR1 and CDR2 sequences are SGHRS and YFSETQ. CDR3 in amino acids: CASKEADPNPHGYTF. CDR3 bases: TGCGCCAGCAAGGAAGCAGACCCCAACCCACATGGCTACACCTTC. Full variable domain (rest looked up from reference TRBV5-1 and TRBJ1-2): KAGVTQTPRYLIKTRGQQVTLSCSPISGHRSVSWYQQTPGQGLQFLFEYFSETQRNKGNFPGRFSGRQFSNSRSEMNVSTLELGDSALYLCASKEADPNPHGYTFGSGTRLTVV.

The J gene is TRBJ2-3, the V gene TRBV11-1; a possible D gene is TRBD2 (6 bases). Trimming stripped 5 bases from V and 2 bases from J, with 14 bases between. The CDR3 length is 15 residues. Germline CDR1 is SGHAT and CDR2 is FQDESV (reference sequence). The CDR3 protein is CASSPFGGTTDTQYF. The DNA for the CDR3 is TGTGCCAGCAGCCCCTTTGGGGGGACCACAGATACGCAGTATTTT. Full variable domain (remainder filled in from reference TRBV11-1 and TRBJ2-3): EAEVAQSPRYKITEKSQAVAFWCDPISGHATLYWYRQILGQGPELLVQFQDESVVDDSQLPKDRFSAERLKGVDSTLKIQPAELGDSAMYLCASSPFGGTTDTQYFGPGTRLTVL.

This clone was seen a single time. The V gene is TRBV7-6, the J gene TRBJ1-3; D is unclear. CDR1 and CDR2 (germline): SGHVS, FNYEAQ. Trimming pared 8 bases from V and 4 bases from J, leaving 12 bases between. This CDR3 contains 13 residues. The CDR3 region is CASQDGTGNTIYF. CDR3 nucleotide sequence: TGTGCCAGCCAGGATGGAACAGGAAACACCATATATTTT.

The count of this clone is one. The CDR3 nucleotides read TGTGCCAGTAGTATCGTGGGTAGCAATCAGCCCCAGCATTTT. It translates to CASSIVGSNQPQHF. The chain recombines TRBV19 with TRBJ1-5; no clear D gene. Germline V gene sequence: CDR1 LNHDA, CDR2 SQIVND (reference sequence). This CDR3 comprises 14 residues. Trimming stripped 3 bases from V and 0 bases from J, with 6 bases between.

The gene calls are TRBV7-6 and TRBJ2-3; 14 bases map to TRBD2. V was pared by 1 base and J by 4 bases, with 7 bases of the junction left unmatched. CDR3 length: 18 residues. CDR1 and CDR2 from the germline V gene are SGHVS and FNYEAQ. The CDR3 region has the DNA TGTGCCAGCAGCTTAGGACTAGCGGGGGGGTCTTGGTCAGATACGCAGTATTTT. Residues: CASSLGLAGGSWSDTQYF.

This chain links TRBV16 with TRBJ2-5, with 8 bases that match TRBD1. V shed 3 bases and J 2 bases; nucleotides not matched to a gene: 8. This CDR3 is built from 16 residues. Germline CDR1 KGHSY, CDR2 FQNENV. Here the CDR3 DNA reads TGTGCCAGCAGCCAGGGACAGGCAGCATTGCAAGAGACCCAGTACTTC. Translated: CASSQGQAALQETQYF.

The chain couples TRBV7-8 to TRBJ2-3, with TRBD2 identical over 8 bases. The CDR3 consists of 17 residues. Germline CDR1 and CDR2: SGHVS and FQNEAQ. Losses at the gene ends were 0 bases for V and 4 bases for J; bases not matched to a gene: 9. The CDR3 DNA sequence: TGTGCCAGCAGCTTAGCGATGACGGGGGGGCTCGCAGATACGCAGTATTTT. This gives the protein CASSLAMTGGLADTQYF.

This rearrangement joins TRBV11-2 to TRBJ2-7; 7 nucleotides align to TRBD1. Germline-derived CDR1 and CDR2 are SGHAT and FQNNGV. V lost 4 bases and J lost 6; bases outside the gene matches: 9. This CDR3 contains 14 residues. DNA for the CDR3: TGTGCCAGCAGCTGGTGGGACAGTTCTGCCGAGCAGTACTTC. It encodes CASSWWDSSAEQYF.

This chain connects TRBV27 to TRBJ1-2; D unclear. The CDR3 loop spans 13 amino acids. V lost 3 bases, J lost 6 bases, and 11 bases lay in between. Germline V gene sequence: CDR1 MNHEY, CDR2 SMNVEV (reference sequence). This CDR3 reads CASSFSGVDGYTF. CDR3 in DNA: TGTGCCAGCAGTTTCTCCGGGGTGGATGGCTACACCTTC.

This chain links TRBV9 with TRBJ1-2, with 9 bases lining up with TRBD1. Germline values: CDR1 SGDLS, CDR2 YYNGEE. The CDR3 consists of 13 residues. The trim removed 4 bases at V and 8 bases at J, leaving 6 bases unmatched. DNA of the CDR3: TGTGCCAGCAGCACCGGACAGGGGAACGGCTACACCTTC. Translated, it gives CASSTGQGNGYTF.

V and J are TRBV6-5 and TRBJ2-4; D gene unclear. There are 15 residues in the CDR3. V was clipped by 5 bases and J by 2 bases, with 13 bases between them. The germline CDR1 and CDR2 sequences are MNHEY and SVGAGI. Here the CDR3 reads CASSTSTETKNIQYF. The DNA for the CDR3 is TGTGCCAGCAGTACCTCCACCGAAACCAAAAACATTCAGTACTTC.

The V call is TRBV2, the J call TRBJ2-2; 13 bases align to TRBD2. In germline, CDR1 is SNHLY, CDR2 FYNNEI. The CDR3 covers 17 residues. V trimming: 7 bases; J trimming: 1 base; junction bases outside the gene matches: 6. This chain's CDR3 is CASTLLAGGRNTGELFF. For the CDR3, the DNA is TGTGCCAGCACCCTACTAGCGGGGGGGCGGAACACCGGGGAGCTGTTTTTT.

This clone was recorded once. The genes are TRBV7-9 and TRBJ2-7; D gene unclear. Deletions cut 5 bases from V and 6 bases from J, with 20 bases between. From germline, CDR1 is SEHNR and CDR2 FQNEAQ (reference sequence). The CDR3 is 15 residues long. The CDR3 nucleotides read TGTGCCAGCAGCCCACCCGACCTCCGGCTGAGCGAGCAGTACTTC. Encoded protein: CASSPPDLRLSEQYF. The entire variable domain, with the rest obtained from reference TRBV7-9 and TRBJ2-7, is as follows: DTGVSQNPRHKITKRGQNVTFRCDPISEHNRLYWYRQTLGQGPEFLTYFQNEAQLEKSRLLSDRFSAERPKGSFSTLEIQRTEQGDSAMYLCASSPPDLRLSEQYFGPGTRLTVT.

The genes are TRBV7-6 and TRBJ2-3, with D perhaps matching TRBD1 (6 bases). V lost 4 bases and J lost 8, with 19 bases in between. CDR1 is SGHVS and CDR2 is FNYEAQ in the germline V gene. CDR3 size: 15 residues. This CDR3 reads CASSSGSGDTTTQYF. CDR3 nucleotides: TGTGCCAGCAGCTCCGGTAGTGGGGACACCACTACGCAGTATTTT.

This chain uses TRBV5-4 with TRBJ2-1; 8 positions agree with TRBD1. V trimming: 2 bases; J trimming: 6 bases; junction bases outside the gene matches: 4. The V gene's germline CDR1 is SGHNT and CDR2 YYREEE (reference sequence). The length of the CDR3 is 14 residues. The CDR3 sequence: CASSFTGGLNEQFF. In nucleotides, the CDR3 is TGTGCCAGCAGCTTCACAGGGGGTCTCAATGAGCAGTTCTTC. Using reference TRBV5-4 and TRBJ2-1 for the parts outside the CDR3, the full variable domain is ETGVTQSPTHLIKTRGQQVTLRCSSQSGHNTVSWYQQALGQGPQFIFQYYREEENGRGNFPPRFSGLQFPNYSSELNVNALELDDSALYLCASSFTGGLNEQFFGPGTRLTVL.

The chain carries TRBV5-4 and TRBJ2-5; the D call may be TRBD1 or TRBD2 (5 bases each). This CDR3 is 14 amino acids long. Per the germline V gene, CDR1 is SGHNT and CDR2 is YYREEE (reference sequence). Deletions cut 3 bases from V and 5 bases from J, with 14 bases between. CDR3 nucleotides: TGTGCCAGCAGCTCGATTGGGACCTTGGAGACCCAGTACTTC. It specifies CASSSIGTLETQYF.

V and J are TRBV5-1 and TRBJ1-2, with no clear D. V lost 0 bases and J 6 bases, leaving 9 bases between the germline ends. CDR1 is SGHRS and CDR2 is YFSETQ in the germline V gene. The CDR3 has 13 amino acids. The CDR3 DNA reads TGCGCCAGCAGCTTGGCACGCGGGGATGGCTACACCTTC. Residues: CASSLARGDGYTF.

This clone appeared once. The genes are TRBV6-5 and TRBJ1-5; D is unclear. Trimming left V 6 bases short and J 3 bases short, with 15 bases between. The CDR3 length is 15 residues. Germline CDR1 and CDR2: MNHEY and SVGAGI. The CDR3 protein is CASRDDGKLNQPQHF. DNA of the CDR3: TGTGCCAGCAGAGATGACGGTAAGCTCAATCAGCCCCAGCATTTT.

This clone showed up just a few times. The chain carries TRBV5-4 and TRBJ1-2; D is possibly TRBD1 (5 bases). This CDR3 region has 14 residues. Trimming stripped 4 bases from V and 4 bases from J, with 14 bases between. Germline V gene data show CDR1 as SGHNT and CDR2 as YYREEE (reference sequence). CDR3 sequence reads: CASSMPDTLYGYTF. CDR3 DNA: TGTGCCAGCAGCATGCCGGACACTCTCTATGGCTACACCTTC. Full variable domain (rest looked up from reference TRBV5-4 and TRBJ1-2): ETGVTQSPTHLIKTRGQQVTLRCSSQSGHNTVSWYQQALGQGPQFIFQYYREEENGRGNFPPRFSGLQFPNYSSELNVNALELDDSALYLCASSMPDTLYGYTFGSGTRLTVV.

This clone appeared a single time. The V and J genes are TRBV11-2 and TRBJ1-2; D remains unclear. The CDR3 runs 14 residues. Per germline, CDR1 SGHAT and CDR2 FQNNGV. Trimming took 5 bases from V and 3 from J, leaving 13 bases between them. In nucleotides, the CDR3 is TGTGCCAGCAGCGTCATGGCCTGGGACTATGGCTACACCTTC. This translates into CASSVMAWDYGYTF.